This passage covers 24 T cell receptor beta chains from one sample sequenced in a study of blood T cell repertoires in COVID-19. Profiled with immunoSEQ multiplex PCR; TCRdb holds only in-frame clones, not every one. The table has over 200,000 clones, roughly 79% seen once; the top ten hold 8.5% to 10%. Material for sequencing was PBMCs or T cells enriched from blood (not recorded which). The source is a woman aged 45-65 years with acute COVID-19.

CDR3 sequence reads: CAISERLVADTQYF. CDR3 nucleotides: TGTGCCATCAGTGAACGACTAGTGGCAGATACGCAGTATTTT. The V call is TRBV10-3, the J call TRBJ2-3, with D perhaps TRBD2 (6 bases). Trimming stripped 3 bases from V and 4 bases from J, with 11 bases between. The CDR3 spans 14 residues. The germline gives CDR1 ENHRY, CDR2 SYGVKD.

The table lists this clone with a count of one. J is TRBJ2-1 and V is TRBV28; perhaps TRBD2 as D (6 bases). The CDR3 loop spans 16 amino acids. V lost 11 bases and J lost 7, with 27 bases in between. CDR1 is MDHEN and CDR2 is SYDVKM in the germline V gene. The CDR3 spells CACSATIGGVGNEQFF. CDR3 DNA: TGTGCCTGCTCGGCCACCATAGGAGGGGTCGGGAATGAGCAGTTCTTC.

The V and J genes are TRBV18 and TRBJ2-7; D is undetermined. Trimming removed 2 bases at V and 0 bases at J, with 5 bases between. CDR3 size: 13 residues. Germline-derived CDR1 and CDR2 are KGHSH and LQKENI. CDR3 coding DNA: TGTGCCAGCTCACCAGGCCTCTCCTACGAGCAGTACTTC. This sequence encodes CASSPGLSYEQYF.

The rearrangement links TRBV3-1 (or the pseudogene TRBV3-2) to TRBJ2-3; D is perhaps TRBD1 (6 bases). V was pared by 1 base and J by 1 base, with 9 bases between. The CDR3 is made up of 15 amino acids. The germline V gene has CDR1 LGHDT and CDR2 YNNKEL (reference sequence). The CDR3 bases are TGTGCCAGCAGCCAAGCCCAGGGGCGCACAGATACGCAGTATTTT. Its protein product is CASSQAQGRTDTQYF.

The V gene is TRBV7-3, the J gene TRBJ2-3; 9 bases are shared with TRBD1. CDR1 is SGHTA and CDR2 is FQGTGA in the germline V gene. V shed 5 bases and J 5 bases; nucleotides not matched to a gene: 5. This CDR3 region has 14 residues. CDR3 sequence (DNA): TGTGCCAGCAGCAGGGACAGGGCAGGAGATACGCAGTATTTT. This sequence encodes CASSRDRAGDTQYF.

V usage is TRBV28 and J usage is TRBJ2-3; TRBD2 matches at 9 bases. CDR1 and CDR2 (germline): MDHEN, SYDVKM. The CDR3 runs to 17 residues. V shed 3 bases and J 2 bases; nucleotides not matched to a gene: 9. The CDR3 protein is CASSFKSGRTPTDTQYF. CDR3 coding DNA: TGTGCCAGCAGTTTTAAAAGCGGGAGGACCCCCACAGATACGCAGTATTTT.

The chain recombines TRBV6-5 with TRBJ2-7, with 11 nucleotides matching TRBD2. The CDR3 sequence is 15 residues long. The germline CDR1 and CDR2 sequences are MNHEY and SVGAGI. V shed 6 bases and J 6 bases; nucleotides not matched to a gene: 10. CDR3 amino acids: CASRVSLAGVGEQYF. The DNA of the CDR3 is TGTGCCAGCAGGGTTTCACTAGCGGGAGTTGGCGAGCAGTACTTC.

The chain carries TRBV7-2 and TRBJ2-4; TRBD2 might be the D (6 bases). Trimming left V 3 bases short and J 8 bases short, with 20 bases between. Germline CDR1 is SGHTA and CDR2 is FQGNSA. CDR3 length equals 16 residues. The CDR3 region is CASSFWGRGEADIQYF. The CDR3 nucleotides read TGTGCCAGCAGCTTTTGGGGACGCGGGGAGGCTGACATTCAGTACTTC. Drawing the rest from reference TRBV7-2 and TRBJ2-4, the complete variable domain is GAGVSQSPSNKVTEKGKDVELRCDPISGHTALYWYRQSLGQGLEFLIYFQGNSAPDKSGLPSDRFSAERTGGSVSTLTIQRTQQEDSAVYLCASSFWGRGEADIQYFGAGTRLSVL.

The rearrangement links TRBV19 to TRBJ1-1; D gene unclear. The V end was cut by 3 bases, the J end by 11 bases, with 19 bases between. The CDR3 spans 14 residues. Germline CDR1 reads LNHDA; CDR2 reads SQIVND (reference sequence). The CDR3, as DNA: TGTGCCAGTAGTATCGCAGACTCTTTGAGATTCGCTTTCTTT. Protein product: CASSIADSLRFAFF.

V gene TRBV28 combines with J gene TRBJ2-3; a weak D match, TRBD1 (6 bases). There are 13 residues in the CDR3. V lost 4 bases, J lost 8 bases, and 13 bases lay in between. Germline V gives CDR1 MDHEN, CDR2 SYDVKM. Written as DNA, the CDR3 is TGTGCCAGCAGTTCCGGGACATCTAGTACGCAGTATTTT. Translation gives CASSSGTSSTQYF.

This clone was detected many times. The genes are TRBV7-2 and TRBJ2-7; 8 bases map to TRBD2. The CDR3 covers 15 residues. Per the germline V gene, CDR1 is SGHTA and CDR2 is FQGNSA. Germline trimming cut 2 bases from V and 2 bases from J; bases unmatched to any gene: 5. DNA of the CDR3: TGTGCCAGCAGCTTATCAGCGGGAGACCCCTACGAGCAGTACTTC. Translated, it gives CASSLSAGDPYEQYF.

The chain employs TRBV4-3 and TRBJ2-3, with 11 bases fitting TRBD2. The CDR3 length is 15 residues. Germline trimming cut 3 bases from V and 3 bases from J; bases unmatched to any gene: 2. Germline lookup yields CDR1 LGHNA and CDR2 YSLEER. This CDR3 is CASSHPSGGTDTQYF. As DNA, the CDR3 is TGCGCCAGCAGCCATCCTAGCGGGGGGACAGATACGCAGTATTTT.

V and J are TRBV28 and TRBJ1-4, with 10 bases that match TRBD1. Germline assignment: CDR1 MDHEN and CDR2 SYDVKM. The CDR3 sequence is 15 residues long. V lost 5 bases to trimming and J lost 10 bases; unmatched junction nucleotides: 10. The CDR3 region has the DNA TGTGCCAGCAGTAAACCGGGACAGGGGCCCCCAAAACTGTTTTTT. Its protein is CASSKPGQGPPKLFF.

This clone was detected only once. CDR3: CASSDGQGGNQPQHF. The DNA of the CDR3 is TGCGCCAGCAGCGATGGACAGGGCGGCAATCAGCCCCAGCATTTT. The rearrangement links TRBV5-1 to TRBJ1-5, with 8 bases aligning to TRBD1. The CDR3 runs to 15 residues. Germline V gene lookup returns CDR1 SGHRS and CDR2 YFSETQ. Trimming at V came to 4 bases and at J to 2 bases, leaving 5 bases not matched to a gene. The full variable domain, rest sourced from reference TRBV5-1 and TRBJ1-5, is KAGVTQTPRYLIKTRGQQVTLSCSPISGHRSVSWYQQTPGQGLQFLFEYFSETQRNKGNFPGRFSGRQFSNSRSEMNVSTLELGDSALYLCASSDGQGGNQPQHFGDGTRLSIL.

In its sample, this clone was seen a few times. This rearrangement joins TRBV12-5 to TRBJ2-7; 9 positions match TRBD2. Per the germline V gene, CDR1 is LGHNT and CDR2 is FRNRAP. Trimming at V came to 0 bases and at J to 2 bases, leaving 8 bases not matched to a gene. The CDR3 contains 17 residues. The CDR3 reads CASGLVLERGAPYEQYF. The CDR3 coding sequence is TGTGCTAGTGGTTTGGTATTGGAGCGGGGGGCCCCCTACGAGCAGTACTTC.

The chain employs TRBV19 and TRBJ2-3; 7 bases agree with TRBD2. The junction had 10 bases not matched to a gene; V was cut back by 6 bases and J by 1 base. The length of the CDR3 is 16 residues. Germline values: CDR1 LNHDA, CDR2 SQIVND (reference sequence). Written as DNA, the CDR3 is TGTGCCAGTAGCCCCGGGACTACAATAGGCACAGATACGCAGTATTTT. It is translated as CASSPGTTIGTDTQYF.

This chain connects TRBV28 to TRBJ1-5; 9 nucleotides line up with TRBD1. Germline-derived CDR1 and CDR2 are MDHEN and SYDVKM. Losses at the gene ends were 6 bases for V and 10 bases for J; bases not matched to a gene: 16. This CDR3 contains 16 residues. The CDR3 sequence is CASRARGQGWLDPQHF. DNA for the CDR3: TGTGCCAGCAGGGCTAGGGGACAGGGATGGTTGGATCCCCAGCATTTT.

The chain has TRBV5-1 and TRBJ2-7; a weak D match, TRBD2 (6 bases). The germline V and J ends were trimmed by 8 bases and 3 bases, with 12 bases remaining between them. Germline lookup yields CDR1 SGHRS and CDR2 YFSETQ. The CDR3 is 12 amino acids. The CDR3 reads CASGDSFYEQYF. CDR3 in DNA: TGCGCCAGTGGGGACTCCTTCTACGAGCAGTACTTC.

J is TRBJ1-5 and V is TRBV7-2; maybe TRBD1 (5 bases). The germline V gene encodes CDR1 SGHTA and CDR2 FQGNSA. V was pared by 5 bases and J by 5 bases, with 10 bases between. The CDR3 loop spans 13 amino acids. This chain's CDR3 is CASSVQDYQPQHF. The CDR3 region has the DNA TGTGCCAGCAGCGTACAGGATTATCAGCCCCAGCATTTT.

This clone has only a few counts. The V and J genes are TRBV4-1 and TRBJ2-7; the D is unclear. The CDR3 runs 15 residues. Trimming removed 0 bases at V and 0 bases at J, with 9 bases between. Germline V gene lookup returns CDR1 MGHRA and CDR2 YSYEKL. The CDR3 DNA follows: TGCGCCAGCAGCCAAGATTTGACAAACTCCTACGAGCAGTACTTC. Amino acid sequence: CASSQDLTNSYEQYF.

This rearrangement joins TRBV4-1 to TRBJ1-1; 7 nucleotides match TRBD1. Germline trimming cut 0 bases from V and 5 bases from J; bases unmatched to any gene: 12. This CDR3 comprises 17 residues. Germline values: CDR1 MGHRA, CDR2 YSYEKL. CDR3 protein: CASSQDRNRGTGTEAFF. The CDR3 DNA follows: TGCGCCAGCAGCCAAGATAGAAACAGGGGAACAGGGACTGAAGCTTTCTTT.

The CDR3 is CASSPEVGPTNYGYTF. The CDR3 DNA is TGTGCCAGCAGCCCGGAGGTAGGACCAACTAACTATGGCTACACCTTC. The chain joins TRBV11-1 to TRBJ1-2, with D uncertain. This CDR3 has 16 amino acids. Germline V gene data show CDR1 as SGHAT and CDR2 as FQDESV (reference sequence). Trimming took off 5 bases at V and 0 bases at J, with 16 bases between the two ends. Full variable domain (missing parts from reference TRBV11-1 and TRBJ1-2): EAEVAQSPRYKITEKSQAVAFWCDPISGHATLYWYRQILGQGPELLVQFQDESVVDDSQLPKDRFSAERLKGVDSTLKIQPAELGDSAMYLCASSPEVGPTNYGYTFGSGTRLTVV.

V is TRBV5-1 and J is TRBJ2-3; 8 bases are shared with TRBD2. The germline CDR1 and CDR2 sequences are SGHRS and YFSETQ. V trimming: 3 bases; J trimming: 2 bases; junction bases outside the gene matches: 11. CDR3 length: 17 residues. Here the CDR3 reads CASSYRPGLVITDTQYF. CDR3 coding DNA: TGCGCCAGCAGCTACCGTCCGGGACTAGTTATCACAGATACGCAGTATTTT.

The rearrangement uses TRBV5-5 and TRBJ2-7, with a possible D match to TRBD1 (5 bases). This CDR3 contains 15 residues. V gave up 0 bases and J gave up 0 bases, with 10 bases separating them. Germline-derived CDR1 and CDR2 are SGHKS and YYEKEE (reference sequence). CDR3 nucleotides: TGTGCCAGCAGCTTGGGCCAGGGCTTCTCCTACGAGCAGTACTTC. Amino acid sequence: CASSLGQGFSYEQYF. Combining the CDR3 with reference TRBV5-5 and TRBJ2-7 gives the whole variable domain DAGVTQSPTHLIKTRGQQVTLRCSPISGHKSVSWYQQVLGQGPQFIFQYYEKEERGRGNFPDRFSARQFPNYSSELNVNALLLGDSALYLCASSLGQGFSYEQYFGPGTRLTVT.